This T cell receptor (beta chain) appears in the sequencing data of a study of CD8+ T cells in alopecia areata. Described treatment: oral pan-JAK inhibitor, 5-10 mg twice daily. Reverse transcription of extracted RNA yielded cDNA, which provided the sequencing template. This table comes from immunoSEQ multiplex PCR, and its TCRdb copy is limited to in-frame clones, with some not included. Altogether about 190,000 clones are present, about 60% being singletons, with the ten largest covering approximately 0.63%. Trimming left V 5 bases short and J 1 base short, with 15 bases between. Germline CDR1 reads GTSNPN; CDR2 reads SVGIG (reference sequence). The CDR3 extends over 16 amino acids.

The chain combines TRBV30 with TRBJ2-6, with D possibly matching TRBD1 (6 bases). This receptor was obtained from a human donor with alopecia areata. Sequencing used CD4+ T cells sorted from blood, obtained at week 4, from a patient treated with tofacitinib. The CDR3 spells CAWEGERLSGANVLTF. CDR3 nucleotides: TGTGCCTGGGAGGGGGAAAGACTATCTGGGGCCAACGTCCTGACTTTC.